These 30 T cell receptor beta chains share one sample of origin, sequenced in a study of PD-1 blockade in mismatch repair-deficient tumors. Data came from immunoSEQ multiplex PCR; TCRdb stores just in-frame clones and leaves some out. The sample lists roughly 70,000 clones, approximately 82% seen once, with 5% to 6.5% in the top ten. The sample was peripheral blood, taken 2 weeks after starting pembrolizumab. Source of these receptors: an adult with mismatch repair-deficient cancer.

The genes are TRBV15 and TRBJ2-1; 11 nucleotides agree with TRBD2. The germline CDR1 and CDR2 sequences are LNHNV and YYDKDF (reference sequence). The length of the CDR3 is 15 residues. V trimming: 1 base; J trimming: 4 bases; junction bases outside the gene matches: 0. The DNA for the CDR3 is TGTGCCACCAGCAGAGGACTAGCGGGGTACAATGAGCAGTTCTTC. This encodes CATSRGLAGYNEQFF.

The rearrangement uses TRBV6-5 and TRBJ2-2; D is ambiguous. Germline values: CDR1 MNHEY, CDR2 SVGAGI. Trimming took 0 bases from V and 1 from J, leaving 3 bases between them. CDR3 length: 14 residues. The CDR3 spells CASSYSRNTGELFF. The CDR3 coding sequence is TGTGCCAGCAGTTACTCCCGGAACACCGGGGAGCTGTTTTTT.

The chain links TRBV12-5 to TRBJ2-7, with D unclear. The CDR3 covers 13 residues. Germline values: CDR1 LGHNT, CDR2 FRNRAP. The V end lost 3 bases, the J end lost 2 bases, and 8 bases lay between the germline ends. CDR3 protein: CASGFNPTYEQYF. The CDR3 bases are TGTGCTAGTGGTTTTAACCCAACCTACGAGCAGTACTTC. The full variable domain, with the rest looked up from reference TRBV12-5 and TRBJ2-7, is DARVTQTPRHKVTEMGQEVTMRCQPILGHNTVFWYRQTMMQGLELLAYFRNRAPLDDSGMPKDRFSAEMPDATLATLKIQPSEPRDSAVYFCASGFNPTYEQYFGPGTRLTVT.

The chain employs TRBV15 and TRBJ1-1; a weak D match, TRBD1 (5 bases). The CDR3 contains 15 residues. CDR1 is LNHNV, CDR2 YYDKDF, per germline (reference sequence). Trimming took 6 bases from V and 3 from J, leaving 17 bases between them. The CDR3 sequence is CATREFQGGDTEAFF. CDR3 nucleotide sequence: TGTGCCACCAGGGAATTTCAGGGAGGTGACACTGAAGCTTTCTTT.

This clone has just a few counts. The V call is TRBV2, the J call TRBJ2-7, with D possibly being TRBD1 (5 bases). CDR1 and CDR2 (germline): SNHLY, FYNNEI. V lost 5 bases, J lost 3 bases, and 11 bases lay in between. This CDR3 contains 13 residues. CDR3 sequence reads: CASSNTQGYEQYF. CDR3 nucleotide sequence: TGTGCCAGCAGTAATACTCAGGGCTACGAGCAGTACTTC. Filled out from reference TRBV2 and TRBJ2-7, the complete variable domain reads EPEVTQTPSHQVTQMGQEVILRCVPISNHLYFYWYRQILGQKVEFLVSFYNNEISEKSEIFDDQFSVERPDGSNFTLKIRSTKLEDSAMYFCASSNTQGYEQYFGPGTRLTVT.

The chain combines TRBV30 with TRBJ2-3, with D unresolved. V gave up 0 bases and J gave up 10 bases, with 11 bases separating them. Germline V gives CDR1 GTSNPN, CDR2 SVGIG (reference sequence). The CDR3 spans 12 residues. For the CDR3, the DNA is TGTGCCTGGAGTGTACCAGCATCCGCGCAGTATTTT. It translates to CAWSVPASAQYF.

V usage is TRBV5-1 and J usage is TRBJ2-2; 8 positions match TRBD2. The CDR3 consists of 16 residues. Germline V gene lookup returns CDR1 SGHRS and CDR2 YFSETQ. Trimming cost V 2 bases and J 1 base; bases outside gene matches: 4. The CDR3 DNA sequence: TGCGCCAGCAGCTTAAAGGCGGGAGGGAACACCGGGGAGCTGTTTTTT. Its translation is CASSLKAGGNTGELFF.

The chain combines TRBV7-9 with TRBJ2-1; TRBD2 agrees at 7 bases. V gave up 5 bases and J gave up 9 bases; unmatched junction bases: 10. CDR1 SEHNR and CDR2 FQNEAQ come from the germline V gene (reference sequence). CDR3 size: 14 residues. CDR3 DNA: TGTGCCAGCAGCCCCAGGGAGGGGTTATCTGAGCAGTTCTTC. Amino acids: CASSPREGLSEQFF.

This clone was counted between two and nine times. The junction and the germline gene differ at one end; a read error may be behind it. The chain recombines TRBV7-7 with TRBJ2-5; 14 bases are a match to TRBD2. Germline lookup yields CDR1 SSHAT and CDR2 FNYEAQ (reference sequence). The CDR3 consists of 16 residues. This CDR3 is CASSFGTSGSMQTQYF. The CDR3 DNA is TGTGCTAGCAGCTTTGGGACTAGCGGGAGTATGCAGACCCAGTACTTC.

This clone appeared a single time. The genes are TRBV2 and TRBJ2-6; D is uncertain. The CDR3 length is 14 residues. Per germline, CDR1 SNHLY and CDR2 FYNNEI. The V gene lost 9 bases and the J gene lost 0 bases, with 9 bases spanning the gap. CDR3 region: CASIFLSGANVLTF. The CDR3 nucleotides read TGTGCCAGTATCTTTCTCTCTGGGGCCAACGTCCTGACTTTC.

The J gene is TRBJ1-3, the V gene TRBV7-2; the D is unclear. Germline lookup yields CDR1 SGHTA and CDR2 FQGNSA. The CDR3 has 12 residues. Trimming removed 8 bases from V and 0 bases from J, with 5 bases in between. The CDR3 DNA follows: TGTGCCAGCGGAGTCTCTGGAAACACCATATATTTT. Residues: CASGVSGNTIYF.

The V gene is TRBV27, the J gene TRBJ2-3; D uncertain. V was clipped by 3 bases and J by 8 bases, with 21 bases between them. Germline V gene sequence: CDR1 MNHEY, CDR2 SMNVEV (reference sequence). This CDR3 has 16 residues. The CDR3 coding sequence is TGTGCCAGCAGTTTGACACGGGTAATGTTGATGGGTACGCAGTATTTT. Translating gives CASSLTRVMLMGTQYF.

V usage is TRBV6-6 and J usage is TRBJ2-7, with 9 bases identical to TRBD1. Germline-derived CDR1 and CDR2 are MNHNY and SVGAGI (reference sequence). Trimming removed 5 bases from V and 4 bases from J; junction bases left unmatched: 3. The CDR3 consists of 13 residues. The CDR3: CASSRDRVYEQYF. DNA of the CDR3: TGTGCCAGCAGTCGGGACAGGGTTTACGAGCAGTACTTC.

The gene calls are TRBV11-3 and TRBJ2-1; 10 bases line up with TRBD2. Germline loops: CDR1 SGHNT, CDR2 YENEEA. The CDR3 has 19 amino acids. The V segment lost 5 bases and the J segment 1 base; nucleotides outside the gene matches: 14. CDR3 bases: TGTGCCAGCAGCCCTCCCGCAGCGGGAGGGCCTTTGTCCTACAATGAGCAGTTCTTC. Translation: CASSPPAAGGPLSYNEQFF.

The chain recombines TRBV7-3 with TRBJ2-2; D possibly corresponds to TRBD2 (6 bases). This CDR3 spans 17 amino acids. Germline V gene data show CDR1 as SGHTA and CDR2 as FQGTGA. Trimming pared 5 bases from V and 5 bases from J, leaving 21 bases between. The CDR3 region has the DNA TGTGCCAGCAGCGACATACCCGGGAGCCAATTAACCGGGGAGCTGTTTTTT. Translation gives CASSDIPGSQLTGELFF.

The chain carries TRBV4-2 and TRBJ2-3; TRBD2 matches at 12 bases. Losses at the gene ends were 5 bases for V and 2 bases for J; bases not matched to a gene: 11. Germline V gene data show CDR1 as LGHNA and CDR2 as YNFKEQ. The CDR3 runs to 18 residues. The CDR3 protein is CASSVILAGGPLTDTQYF. DNA for the CDR3: TGTGCCAGCAGCGTTATCCTAGCGGGAGGGCCTCTCACAGATACGCAGTATTTT.

The V gene is TRBV5-4, the J gene TRBJ2-2; D may be TRBD2 (6 bases). Trimming removed 4 bases from V and 6 bases from J, with 13 bases in between. This CDR3 region has 14 residues. The germline gives CDR1 SGHNT, CDR2 YYREEE (reference sequence). The CDR3 spells CASSLDYYSGELFF. The CDR3, as DNA: TGTGCCAGCAGCCTGGACTACTATTCCGGGGAGCTGTTTTTT.

This clone was recorded a few times. The chain has TRBV10-3 and TRBJ2-5; 7 bases are shared with TRBD1. The germline gives CDR1 ENHRY, CDR2 SYGVKD. The CDR3 runs 14 residues. V lost 5 bases to trimming and J lost 3 bases; unmatched junction nucleotides: 6. The CDR3 loop reads CAISKTGTEETQYF. The CDR3 DNA reads TGTGCCATCAGTAAAACCGGGACAGAAGAGACCCAGTACTTC.

The chain links TRBV19 to TRBJ2-7; a weak D match, TRBD2 (6 bases). The CDR3 runs 13 residues. The germline V gene encodes CDR1 LNHDA and CDR2 SQIVND (reference sequence). Between the trimmed V and J ends, which lost 5 bases and 1 base, there was a span of 9 bases. The CDR3: CASSPGLSYEQYF. CDR3 DNA: TGTGCCAGTAGTCCGGGACTTTCCTACGAGCAGTACTTC.

This clone was seen a handful of times. The chain is built from TRBV5-1 and TRBJ2-7; D is undetermined. V dropped 0 bases and J dropped 0 bases, with 7 bases sitting between them. From germline, CDR1 is SGHRS and CDR2 YFSETQ. The CDR3 has 14 amino acids. As DNA, the CDR3 is TGCGCCAGCAGCTTGGCCGACCGCTCCTACGAGCAGTACTTC. Translation gives CASSLADRSYEQYF.

The genes are TRBV5-1 and TRBJ1-4; no definite D call. Trimming took 4 bases from V and 5 from J, leaving 9 bases between them. Germline V gene sequence: CDR1 SGHRS, CDR2 YFSETQ. This CDR3 spans 13 amino acids. The CDR3 here is CASSTAGNEKLFF. The CDR3, as DNA: TGCGCCAGCAGCACCGCGGGGAATGAAAAACTGTTTTTT.

The J gene is TRBJ1-2, the V gene TRBV6-6, with 10 bases lining up with TRBD1. This CDR3 has 14 amino acids. The germline gives CDR1 MNHNY, CDR2 SVGAGI (reference sequence). The ends lost 7 bases at V and 6 bases at J; junction bases unmatched: 8. For the CDR3, the DNA is TGTGCCAGCATCTCCGGGACAGGGGTCGATGGCTACACCTTC. Protein sequence: CASISGTGVDGYTF.

This sequence joins TRBV27 and TRBJ2-3; 10 bases agree with TRBD2. Trimming at V came to 4 bases and at J to 4 bases, leaving 11 bases not matched to a gene. Germline CDR1 MNHEY, CDR2 SMNVEV (reference sequence). The CDR3 length is 17 residues. This chain's CDR3 is CASSSRRLAGLPDTQYF. The CDR3 DNA sequence: TGTGCCAGCAGTTCTAGGCGACTAGCGGGTTTACCAGATACGCAGTATTTT.

The rearrangement joins TRBV5-6 to TRBJ2-7; D is uncertain. Germline V lookup: CDR1 SGHDT, CDR2 YYEEEE. CDR3 size: 12 residues. Trimming removed 2 bases from V and 4 bases from J, with 7 bases in between. The DNA for the CDR3 is TGTGCCAGCAGCTTAAACGTTTACGAGCAGTACTTC. This sequence encodes CASSLNVYEQYF.

V is TRBV6-6 and J is TRBJ2-7, with unresolved D. V lost 7 bases and J lost 1, with 11 bases in between. CDR1 and CDR2 (germline): MNHNY, SVGAGI (reference sequence). This CDR3 has 13 amino acids. The DNA for the CDR3 is TGTGCCAGCACCCTGGGCCCTTCCTACGAGCAGTACTTC. Translating it yields CASTLGPSYEQYF.

The chain employs TRBV19 and TRBJ2-1; the D is unclear. Deletions cut 3 bases from V and 8 bases from J, with 11 bases between. Germline assignment: CDR1 LNHDA and CDR2 SQIVND (reference sequence). The CDR3 runs to 13 residues. CDR3: CASSIWGWDEQFF. DNA for the CDR3: TGTGCCAGTAGTATCTGGGGATGGGATGAGCAGTTCTTC.

The gene calls are TRBV7-9 and TRBJ1-1; perhaps TRBD1 as D (6 bases). The CDR3 is 15 residues long. Germline V gene sequence: CDR1 SEHNR, CDR2 FQNEAQ (reference sequence). The V end lost 5 bases, the J end lost 1 base, and 14 bases lay between the germline ends. The CDR3 nucleotides read TGTGCCAGCAGCAAACAACAGGGCGGGAACACTGAAGCTTTCTTT. Amino acid sequence: CASSKQQGGNTEAFF.

This chain uses TRBV7-2 with TRBJ2-2; 9 bases are a match to TRBD2. The CDR3 has 16 amino acids. V gave up 1 base and J gave up 4 bases; unmatched junction bases: 4. Germline CDR1 and CDR2: SGHTA and FQGNSA. CDR3 sequence (DNA): TGTGCCAGCAGCTTAGGCAGCGGGAGGTTCACCGGGGAGCTGTTTTTT. Amino acids: CASSLGSGRFTGELFF.

This clone was counted a few times. V gene TRBV4-2 combines with J gene TRBJ2-4; D may be TRBD2 (5 bases). Trimming removed 1 base at V and 3 bases at J, with 13 bases between. Germline loops: CDR1 LGHNA, CDR2 YNFKEQ. The length of the CDR3 is 16 residues. The DNA for the CDR3 is TGTGCCAGCAGCCAAGTTGCGGGCGCGCTCAAAAACATTCAGTACTTC. Protein sequence: CASSQVAGALKNIQYF.

The chain is built from TRBV12-5 and TRBJ1-5, with a possible D match to TRBD1 (6 bases). The CDR3 runs 15 residues. Trimming cost V 1 base and J 8 bases, with 15 bases left between them. Germline CDR1 LGHNT, CDR2 FRNRAP. The DNA for the CDR3 is TGTGCTAGTGGTTTGGCGGAACAGGGTATGGAGCCCCAGCATTTT. The encoded protein is CASGLAEQGMEPQHF. Full variable domain (outside the CDR3, taken from reference TRBV12-5 and TRBJ1-5): DARVTQTPRHKVTEMGQEVTMRCQPILGHNTVFWYRQTMMQGLELLAYFRNRAPLDDSGMPKDRFSAEMPDATLATLKIQPSEPRDSAVYFCASGLAEQGMEPQHFGDGTRLSIL.